This T cell receptor beta chain was observed in a study of blood T cell repertoires in COVID-19. Study information: Samples taken during acute and convalescent COVID-19 were collected in the United States, Italy and Spain. Nucleic acid was either cDNA or gDNA, and it came from T cells, B-cell-depleted T cells, or PBMCs.

This CDR3 is built from 13 residues. Trimming stripped 7 bases from V and 0 bases from J, with 10 bases between. Germline V gives CDR1 SNHLY, CDR2 FYNNEI. How the authors handled the data: Estimates of nucleated cell counts were drawn from the amplification of reference gene primers. Data came from immunoSEQ multiplex PCR; TCRdb stores just in-frame clones and leaves some out. The V and J calls and clone size are taken from that table; D and trimming were inferred from the DNA. The sample includes under 150,000 clones, over 80% of them seen just once. V usage is TRBV2 and J usage is TRBJ2-7; a weak D match, TRBD1 (6 bases). The receptor's source is a woman between 45 and 65 years old with acute or convalescent COVID-19. The material sequenced was peripheral blood. The DNA of the CDR3 is TGTGCCAGCACCTCGGGACACTCCTACGAGCAGTACTTC. Translating gives CASTSGHSYEQYF.